What follows is one TCR beta chain and its context. As yet, its antigen is unknown. This CDR3 has 12 amino acids. The V and J ends lost 8 bases and 6 bases respectively, with 14 bases between them. CDR1 is SQVTM and CDR2 is ANQGSEA in the germline V gene. Libraries were prepared by immunoSEQ multiplex PCR; TCRdb keeps only in-frame clonotypes and omits some of them. The sample lists tens of thousands of clones, about nine tenths occurring once. This entry is derived from a study of OX40 agonist ivuxolimab in advanced cancers. Study-level findings and limits: CD4+ and CD8+ T cells in blood underwent clonal expansion by week 6 at 0.1 to 3.0 mg/kg.

Blood sampling took place at baseline, cycle 4 day 1, and cycle 7 day 1. The receptor was derived from an adult with an advanced solid tumor such as melanoma, head and neck, liver or kidney cancer. The sample in question was CD4+ or CD8+ T cells sorted from blood, obtained in a trial of the OX40 agonist ivuxolimab. This chain joins TRBV29-1 and TRBJ2-1; D may match TRBD1 or TRBD2 (5 bases each). In DNA, the CDR3 is TGCAGCACTAGGGACCCTGGCAATGAGCAGTTCTTC. Translating it yields CSTRDPGNEQFF.